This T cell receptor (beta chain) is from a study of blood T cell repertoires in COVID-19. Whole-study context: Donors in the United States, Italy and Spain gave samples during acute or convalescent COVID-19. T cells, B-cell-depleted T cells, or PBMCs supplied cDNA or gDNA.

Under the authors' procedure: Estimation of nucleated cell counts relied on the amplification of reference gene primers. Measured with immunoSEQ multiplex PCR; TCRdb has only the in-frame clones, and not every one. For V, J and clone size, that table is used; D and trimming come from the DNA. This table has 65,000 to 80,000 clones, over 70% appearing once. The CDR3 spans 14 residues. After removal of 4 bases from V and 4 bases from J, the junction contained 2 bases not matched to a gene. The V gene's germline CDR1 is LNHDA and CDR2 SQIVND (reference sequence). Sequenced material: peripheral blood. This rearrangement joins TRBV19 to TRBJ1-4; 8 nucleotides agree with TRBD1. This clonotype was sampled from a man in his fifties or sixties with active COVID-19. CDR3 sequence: CASSTGTGNEKLFF. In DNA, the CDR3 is TGTGCCAGTAGTACCGGGACAGGTAATGAAAAACTGTTTTTT.